The clone carrying this T cell receptor (beta chain) was recorded many times. Antigen specificity is unknown. The data derive from a study of CD8+CD57+ T cells in acquired aplastic anemia. Study-level information: CD4+ and CD8+ cells, once sorted, gave DNA averaging roughly 3 ug. As sequenced from healthy donors, CD4+ cells averaged about 9.8 million reads. Study-wide findings and caveats: Patients were compared with controls for CD8+ Simpson's diversity, and no significant difference emerged.

Genomic DNA constituted the template upon which TCR beta VDJ and CDR3 profiling was performed. TCRdb re-called the reads through MiXCR, storing one row per CDR3 protein. This sample carries roughly 170,000 distinct CDR3 sequences, under 75% of them seen once, and the ten largest clones take 45% to 55%. The V and J ends lost 1 base and 1 base respectively, with 8 bases between them. Germline assignment: CDR1 LNHDA and CDR2 SQIVND (reference sequence). There are 15 residues in the CDR3. The clonotype was recovered from a human donor in good health. This chain uses TRBV19 with TRBJ2-1; no reliable D call. The sample comprised sorted CD4+, CD8+, or CD8+CD57+ T cells (not recorded which) from PBMCs. Here the CDR3 DNA reads TGTGCCAGTAGTATAGGGACCGCATCCTACAATGAGCAGTTCTTC. This encodes CASSIGTASYNEQFF.